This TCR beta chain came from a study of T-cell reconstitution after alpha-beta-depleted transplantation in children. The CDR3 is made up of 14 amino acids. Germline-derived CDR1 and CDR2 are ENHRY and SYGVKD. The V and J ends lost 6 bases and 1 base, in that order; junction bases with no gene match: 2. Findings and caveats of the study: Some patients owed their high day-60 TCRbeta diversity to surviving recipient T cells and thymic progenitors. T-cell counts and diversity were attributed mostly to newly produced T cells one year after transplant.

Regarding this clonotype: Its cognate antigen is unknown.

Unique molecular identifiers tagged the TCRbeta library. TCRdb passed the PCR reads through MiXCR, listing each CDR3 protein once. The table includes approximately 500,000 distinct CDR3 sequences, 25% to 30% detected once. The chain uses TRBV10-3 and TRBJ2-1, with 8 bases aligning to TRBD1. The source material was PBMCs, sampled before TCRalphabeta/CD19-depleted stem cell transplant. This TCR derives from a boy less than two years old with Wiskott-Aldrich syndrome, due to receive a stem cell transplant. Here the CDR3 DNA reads TGTGCCATCAGAGGGACAGGTTCCTACAATGAGCAGTTCTTC. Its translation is CAIRGTGSYNEQFF.